This TCR beta chain was captured in a study of blood T cell repertoires in COVID-19. In the authors' workflow: Estimated nucleated cell counts came from reference gene primer amplification. Data came from immunoSEQ multiplex PCR; TCRdb stores just in-frame clones and leaves some out. The V and J calls and the clone size are those of that table, but D and trimming were determined from the DNA. The data show around 100,000 clones, 80% to 90% seen once. Germline CDR1 and CDR2: SGHAT and FQNNGV. The V end lost 4 bases, the J end lost 6 bases, and 16 bases lay between the germline ends. This CDR3 has 14 amino acids.

The clonotype originates from a woman in her forties or fifties with acute or convalescent COVID-19. The V call is TRBV11-2, the J call TRBJ2-7, with a weak D call TRBD2 (6 bases). Sequenced material: peripheral blood. In DNA form, the CDR3 reads TGTGCCAGCAGCTATTCATTCGGGGACTCCGAGCAGTACTTC. It encodes CASSYSFGDSEQYF.